This is a list of T cell receptor beta chains from one sample in a study of T cell repertoires in cytomegalovirus infection. TCRdb passed the reads through MiXCR, listing each CDR3 protein once. The sample holds about 200,000 distinct CDR3 sequences, 8% to 10% seen once. Source material: PBMCs. The origin of the receptors is a human donor in good health (CMV status not recorded). Some clones in this sample may be carry-over from other donors' samples. The CDR3 runs from the conserved cysteine through the conserved F or W. The order of the fields is D gene, V gene, J gene, clone size, CDR3 protein, CDR3 DNA. A D gene is named only where the DNA matches it firmly. Where a row states a size, it is once, few, many or the class of an expanded clone; other rows omit it.

>-|TRBV28|TRBJ2-1|many
CASSLGSTYNEQFF
TGTGCCAGCAGTTTAGGATCAACCTACAATGAGCAGTTCTTC
>-|TRBV7-2|TRBJ2-5|many
CASSFRTASQETQYF
TGTGCCAGCAGCTTTCGGACAGCTTCTCAAGAGACCCAGTACTTC
>-|TRBV7-2|TRBJ2-7|many
CASSLPSPDEQYF
TGTGCCAGCAGCTTACCGTCCCCCGACGAGCAGTACTTC
>-|TRBV7-2|TRBJ1-2|many
CASSPRGGLVYGYTF
TGTGCCAGCAGCCCGAGGGGGGGGTTGGTATACGGCTACACCTTC
>-|TRBV5-6|TRBJ1-3|-
CAVRSGGPNSGNTIYF
TGTGCCGTTCGATCGGGAGGTCCTAACTCTGGAAACACCATATATTTT
>-|TRBV7-9|TRBJ1-1|many
CASSLDQGDAEAFF
TGTGCCAGCAGCTTAGATCAGGGCGACGCTGAAGCTTTCTTT
>TRBD1|TRBV7-2|TRBJ1-2|many
CASRDSRDRVGYTF
TGTGCCAGCAGAGATTCCCGGGACAGGGTTGGCTACACCTTC
>TRBD1|TRBV12-3/TRBV12-4|TRBJ2-7|few
CASSLTGTGTYEQYF
TGTGCCAGCAGTCTTACCGGGACAGGTACCTACGAGCAGTACTTC
>TRBD1|TRBV28|TRBJ1-6|few
CASRTGNNSPLHF
TGTGCCAGCAGGACAGGGAATAATTCACCCCTCCACTTT
>-|TRBV14|TRBJ2-3|-
CASSQGRRDTQYF
TGTGCCAGCAGCCAAGGTCGAAGGGATACGCAGTATTTT
>-|TRBV18|TRBJ2-1|-
CASSPAGLEQFF
TGTGCCAGCTCACCGGCGGGGCTGGAGCAGTTCTTC
>TRBD2|TRBV5-1|TRBJ2-3|few
CASKAAGGADTQYF
TGCGCCAGCAAAGCAGCGGGAGGAGCAGATACGCAGTATTTT
>-|TRBV7-8|TRBJ1-5|-
CASSSSRGSAVRNQPQHF
TGTGCCAGCAGCTCAAGCCGAGGAAGTGCAGTTCGCAATCAGCCCCAGCATTTT
>TRBD2|TRBV28|TRBJ2-7|few
CASSSGGGGAYEQYF
TGTGCCAGCAGTTCCGGGGGCGGGGGGGCCTACGAGCAGTACTTC
>TRBD2|TRBV18|TRBJ2-7|many
CASSPPGTSVLYEQYF
TGTGCCAGCTCACCTCCCGGGACTAGCGTACTCTACGAGCAGTACTTC
>TRBD1|TRBV19|TRBJ1-5|many
CASSLTGGGNQPQHF
TGTGCCAGTAGTTTAACAGGGGGCGGCAATCAGCCCCAGCATTTT
>-|TRBV7-8|TRBJ1-6|many
CASSLASGVHSPLHF
TGTGCCAGCAGCTTAGCATCCGGGGTGCATTCACCCCTCCACTTT
>-|TRBV28|TRBJ2-5|few
CASSLIRVSARQTSKETQYF
TGTGCCAGCAGTTTAATTCGTGTCTCGGCTAGACAGACTTCCAAAGAGACCCAGTACTTC
>TRBD2|TRBV7-2|TRBJ2-7|many
CASSRGGALAGPSYEQYF
TGTGCCAGCAGCCGGGGCGGGGCACTAGCGGGCCCCTCCTACGAGCAGTACTTC
>TRBD2|TRBV28|TRBJ2-3|many
CASSFGLAVGFYDTDTQYF
TGTGCCAGCAGTTTCGGACTAGCGGTGGGGTTCTATGACACAGATACGCAGTATTTT
>-|TRBV6-2/TRBV6-3|TRBJ2-7|many
CASMKDGETYEQYF
TGTGCCAGCATGAAGGACGGGGAAACCTACGAGCAGTACTTC
>-|TRBV29-1|TRBJ2-2|many
CSVGPGGDTGELFF
TGCAGCGTTGGCCCCGGAGGGGACACCGGGGAGCTGTTTTTT
>-|TRBV5-1|TRBJ1-1|few
CASSLEGHGSEAFF
TGCGCCAGCAGCTTGGAAGGTCATGGATCTGAAGCTTTCTTT
>TRBD1|TRBV7-2|TRBJ1-2|many
CASSTRGQAFYGYTF
TGTGCCAGCAGCACCCGGGGACAGGCCTTCTATGGCTACACCTTC
>-|TRBV7-3|TRBJ2-1|-
CASSSPGNPHEQFF
TGTGCCAGCAGCTCCCCGGGGAACCCACATGAGCAGTTCTTC
>TRBD2|TRBV2|TRBJ2-7|many
CASLRTSGRYYEQYF
TGTGCCAGCCTTCGGACTAGCGGGAGGTACTACGAGCAGTACTTC
>TRBD2|TRBV28|TRBJ2-7|-
CASFSGGANEQYF
TGTGCCAGCTTTAGCGGGGGGGCCAACGAGCAGTACTTC
>TRBD2|TRBV30|TRBJ2-1|-
CAWSVQAGGPIEQFF
TGTGCCTGGAGTGTACAAGCGGGGGGGCCTATTGAGCAGTTCTTC
>-|TRBV20-1|TRBJ2-1|few
CSATPLENEQFF
TGCAGTGCTACCCCCCTAGAGAATGAGCAGTTCTTC
>TRBD2|TRBV2|TRBJ2-2|-
CATGPSGSSGELFF
TGTGCCACGGGCCCGAGCGGGAGTAGCGGGGAGCTGTTTTTT
>-|TRBV6-1|TRBJ1-2|many
CASSGESWQGDYGYTF
TGTGCCAGCAGTGGAGAGTCTTGGCAGGGCGACTATGGCTACACCTTC
>-|TRBV7-2|TRBJ2-1|many
CASSLGSFNEQFF
TGTGCCAGCAGCTTAGGCTCGTTCAATGAGCAGTTCTTC
>-|TRBV2|TRBJ2-1|few
CASSEGQTVYNEQFF
TGTGCCAGCAGTGAAGGCCAGACCGTCTACAATGAGCAGTTCTTC
>-|TRBV7-2|TRBJ2-5|many
CASSLSKGRETQYF
TGTGCCAGCAGCTTATCGAAGGGACGCGAGACCCAGTACTTC
>TRBD2|TRBV7-2|TRBJ2-7|many
CASSLGLAGVYEQYF
TGTGCCAGCAGCTTAGGACTAGCGGGAGTATACGAGCAGTACTTC
>TRBD1|TRBV6-6|TRBJ1-5|-
CASSFTGGGNQPQHF
TGTGCCAGCAGTTTCACAGGGGGCGGCAATCAGCCCCAGCATTTT
>-|TRBV7-2|TRBJ1-1|many
CASSLEGIHTEAFF
TGTGCCAGCAGTTTAGAGGGGATTCACACTGAAGCTTTCTTT
>-|TRBV7-2|TRBJ2-5|medium-sized
CASSLGESRTQYF
TGTGCCAGCAGCTTAGGGGAGTCCAGGACCCAGTACTTC
>-|TRBV4-3|TRBJ2-2|few
CASSQDSLGDRDGELFF
TGCGCCAGCAGCCAAGACTCCCTGGGGGATAGGGACGGGGAGCTGTTTTTT
>TRBD2|TRBV7-2|TRBJ2-3|many
CASSYTSGGATDTQYF
TGTGCCAGCAGCTATACTAGCGGGGGGGCCACAGATACGCAGTATTTT
>-|TRBV12-3/TRBV12-4|TRBJ2-7|many
CASSLALGSAYEQYF
TGTGCCAGCAGTTTAGCGCTGGGATCAGCCTACGAGCAGTACTTC
>-|TRBV7-2|TRBJ2-3|many
CASSLTAGQADTQYF
TGTGCCAGCAGCTTAACGGCAGGGCAAGCAGATACGCAGTATTTT
>-|TRBV11-2|TRBJ2-7|few
CASSLQGGRSYEQYF
TGTGCCAGCAGCCTTCAGGGGGGTCGCTCCTACGAGCAGTACTTC
>-|TRBV12-3/TRBV12-4|TRBJ1-6|many
CASSLREVGSPLHF
TGTGCCAGCAGTCTCCGGGAAGTAGGTTCACCCCTCCACTTT
>-|TRBV20-1|TRBJ1-3|few
CSARDQIISGNTIYF
TGCAGTGCTAGAGATCAAATCATCTCTGGAAACACCATATATTTT
>-|TRBV20-1|TRBJ1-1|few
CSATGRHMNTEAFF
TGCAGTGCTACAGGGCGGCACATGAACACTGAAGCTTTCTTT